The clone carrying this T cell receptor (beta chain) occurred once. What it recognizes is unknown. In germline, CDR1 is MNHEY, CDR2 SMNVEV (reference sequence). With V trimmed by 8 bases and J by 5 bases, 9 bases remained unmatched. CDR3 length: 15 residues. Primers for the PCR totalled 60 Vbeta and 13 Jbeta. Assay: immunoSEQ multiplex PCR; the TCRdb copy retains only in-frame clones and omits some. Here the sample spans 150,000 to 200,000 clones, approximately 78% being singletons. This record comes from a study of cytomegalovirus exposure and HLA in healthy donors. Study conclusions and caveats: A few V segments could not be told apart, such as TRBV6-2 and TRBV6-3, and were left out.

The receptor was isolated from a woman aged 45-65 years in good health and CMV-seropositive. The J gene is TRBJ2-1, the V gene TRBV27; 10 nucleotides agree with TRBD2. Sequenced sample: PBMCs. The CDR3 bases are TGTGCCAGCGGAGACAGGACTAGCGGTAACAATGAGCAGTTCTTC. It translates to CASGDRTSGNNEQFF.